A single TCR beta chain is shown here with its context. The antigen is undetermined. The entry originates in a study of CD4 T cells in relation to SARS-CoV-2 and coronaviruses. Across the study: ViraFEST: approximately 10-day antigen culture of PBMCs, then TCR beta CDR3 sequencing. Whole-study results and caveats: Monoreactive clones expanded significantly more to SARS-CoV-2 than crossreactive clones did.

Germline V gene sequence: CDR1 WNHNN, CDR2 SYGVQD (reference sequence). Trimming removed 0 bases from V and 4 bases from J, with 10 bases in between. The CDR3 consists of 15 residues. Some clones are missing from TCRdb's copy, which holds only in-frame ones; the method was immunoSEQ multiplex PCR. The sample shows about 30,000 clones, 72% of them seen only once. Before the COVID-19 pandemic, during about 2011-2019, CD4+ T cells were taken from unexposed donors. Isolation of CD4+ T cells took place after approximately eleven days in culture. As cell numbers allowed, unexposed-donor CD4+ T cells faced SARS-CoV-2 S/N and four cold-coronavirus spikes.

Sequencing was carried out using CD4+ T cells from PBMCs, cultured in vitro. The sequence derives from a human donor in good health. The V call is TRBV10-1, the J call TRBJ2-1; possibly TRBD1 or TRBD2 for D (5 bases each). The CDR3 reads CASSESSGAYNEQFF. In DNA, the CDR3 is TGCGCCAGCAGTGAGTCGTCCGGGGCATACAATGAGCAGTTCTTC.